This passage covers 15 T cell receptor beta chains from one sample sequenced in a study of blood T cell repertoires in COVID-19. Assay used: immunoSEQ multiplex PCR; TCRdb lists only in-frame clones, some missing. This sample has 200,000 to 250,000 clones, with around nine tenths found just once. The sample was peripheral blood. The receptors derive from a woman aged 70-85 years with active or convalescent COVID-19.

This clone was seen a handful of times. The chain combines TRBV18 with TRBJ1-1; tentatively, D is TRBD1 (5 bases). CDR1 and CDR2 from the germline V gene are KGHSH and LQKENI. CDR3 length: 15 residues. Trimming took off 0 bases at V and 0 bases at J, with 8 bases between the two ends. The CDR3, as DNA: TGTGCCAGCTCACCACCCCAGGGAATGAACACTGAAGCTTTCTTT. It encodes CASSPPQGMNTEAFF.

The rearrangement joins TRBV12-3 or TRBV12-4 to TRBJ1-2; unclear D gene. V lost 7 bases and J lost 6, with 12 bases in between. This CDR3 contains 12 residues. CDR3 in amino acids: CASTKPINGYTF. The CDR3 nucleotides are TGTGCCAGCACCAAGCCGATCAATGGCTACACCTTC.

V and J are TRBV21-1 and TRBJ2-3; TRBD1 was called by the table and not checked on the DNA. TRBV21-1 is given as a pseudogene. The CDR3 runs 18 residues. The CDR3 reads CASSKPLGRGGMTDTQYF. CDR3 DNA sequence: TGTGCCAGCAGCAAACCTCTAGGCAGGGGCGGTATGACAGATACGCAGTATTTT.

For the CDR3, the DNA is TGTGCCAGCAGGGACGGACAGGTAGGGGAGAATGGGGCCAACGTCCTGACTTTC. Its translation is CASRDGQVGENGANVLTF. The chain combines TRBV21-1 with TRBJ2-6; TRBD1 is taken as the D call from the table, unchecked against the DNA. TRBV21-1 corresponds to a pseudogene. The CDR3 totals 18 residues.

Remarks on this clone: One junction end does not reproduce the germline sequence, and a read error may be involved. The chain recombines TRBV27 with TRBJ2-7, with no clear D. This CDR3 comprises 15 residues. In germline, CDR1 is MNHEY, CDR2 SMNVEV (reference sequence). CDR3 amino acids: CAGSRSASPSYEQYF. Here the CDR3 DNA reads TGTGCCGGCAGTCGATCAGCGAGTCCCTCCTACGAGCAGTACTTC.

The chain recombines TRBV10-1 with TRBJ2-3, with D uncertain. The CDR3 is 13 residues long. Per the germline V gene, CDR1 is WNHNN and CDR2 is SYGVQD (reference sequence). V was cut by 5 bases and J by 5 bases, with 11 bases left in between. CDR3 in amino acids: CASSLRPLDTQYF. The CDR3 bases are TGCGCCAGCAGTCTGAGGCCTTTAGATACGCAGTATTTT.

J is TRBJ1-1 and V is TRBV5-1; a possible D gene is TRBD1 (5 bases). CDR3 length equals 17 residues. The V gene's germline CDR1 is SGHRS and CDR2 YFSETQ. With 0 bases removed from V and 0 bases from J, the gap between germline ends came to 15 bases. CDR3 nucleotides: TGCGCCAGCAGCTTGGGTGCGGGGCAGTTCATGAACACTGAAGCTTTCTTT. This codes for CASSLGAGQFMNTEAFF.

The chain recombines TRBV6-5 with TRBJ1-2, with 7 bases identical to TRBD1. The CDR3 covers 15 residues. With V trimmed by 7 bases and J by 4 bases, 12 bases remained unmatched. Germline V gives CDR1 MNHEY, CDR2 SVGAGI. The CDR3 nucleotides are TGTGCCAGCACCCCCCTCGGGACAGCCCCCTATGGCTACACCTTC. Its translation is CASTPLGTAPYGYTF.

CDR3 loop: CASSQPLGQHSEAFF. CDR3 nucleotide sequence: TGTGCCAGCAGCCAACCGCTCGGACAGCACTCTGAAGCTTTCTTT. The chain combines TRBV28 with TRBJ1-1, with D maybe TRBD1 (6 bases). Germline assignment: CDR1 MDHEN and CDR2 SYDVKM. The CDR3 has 15 residues. Trimming took 6 bases from V and 6 from J, leaving 20 bases between them. Together with reference TRBV28 and TRBJ1-1, the CDR3 gives the full variable domain: DVKVTQSSRYLVKRTGEKVFLECVQDMDHENMFWYRQDPGLGLRLIYFSYDVKMKEKGDIPEGYSVSREKKERFSLILESASTNQTSMYLCASSQPLGQHSEAFFGQGTRLTVV.

This CDR3 is CASSETGGRNTIYF. CDR3 coding DNA: TGTGCCAGCAGCGAAACAGGGGGTAGGAACACCATATATTTT. This rearrangement joins TRBV9 to TRBJ1-3, with 8 bases matching TRBD1. The ends lost 3 bases at V and 7 bases at J; junction bases unmatched: 6. Germline-derived CDR1 and CDR2 are SGDLS and YYNGEE. CDR3 length: 14 residues.

The gene calls are TRBV5-4 and TRBJ2-4, with a weak D call TRBD2 (5 bases). The CDR3 sequence is 15 residues long. Trimming took 0 bases from V and 8 from J, leaving 15 bases between them. Germline CDR1 and CDR2: SGHNT and YYREEE (reference sequence). The CDR3 loop is CASSLAVQGGDIQYF. DNA for the CDR3: TGTGCCAGCAGCTTGGCAGTACAAGGAGGAGACATTCAGTACTTC.

This chain uses TRBV6-5 with TRBJ1-2; D is possibly TRBD1 (5 bases). The CDR3 loop spans 16 amino acids. Germline V lookup: CDR1 MNHEY, CDR2 SVGAGI. V lost 2 bases to trimming and J lost 0 bases, with 13 bases between them. CDR3 residues: CASSYGTGPANYGYTF. Here the CDR3 DNA reads TGTGCCAGCAGTTACGGGACTGGACCCGCTAACTATGGCTACACCTTC.

The chain has TRBV3-1 (or the pseudogene TRBV3-2) and TRBJ1-3; 8 bases align to TRBD1. The J segment lost 4 bases and the V segment lost 6 bases, leaving 8 bases of the junction unmatched. Germline V gives CDR1 LGHDT, CDR2 YNNKEL (reference sequence). There are 15 residues in the CDR3. The CDR3 bases are TGTGCCAGCAGATTTGACAGGGGCCCCGGAAACACCATATATTTT. It translates to CASRFDRGPGNTIYF.

The CDR3 sequence is CASSPGYEQYF. The DNA for the CDR3 is TGTGCCAGCAGCCCAGGTTACGAGCAGTACTTC. The V and J genes are TRBV7-8 and TRBJ2-7; D remains ambiguous. The CDR3 has 11 residues. CDR1 and CDR2 (germline): SGHVS, FQNEAQ. V was trimmed by 5 bases and J by 4 bases, leaving 6 bases between them.

The chain employs TRBV19 and TRBJ1-4; tentative D call: TRBD1 (6 bases). The CDR3 is made up of 13 amino acids. Trimming removed 8 bases at V and 6 bases at J, with 13 bases between. The germline V gene has CDR1 LNHDA and CDR2 SQIVND (reference sequence). The CDR3: CASGNRAHEKLFF. CDR3 DNA: TGTGCCAGTGGAAACAGGGCCCATGAAAAACTGTTTTTT.